The TCR beta chain under discussion was sequenced for a study of OX40 agonist ivuxolimab in advanced cancers. Germline V gene sequence: CDR1 GTSNPN, CDR2 SVGIG (reference sequence). The CDR3 has 13 residues. Trimming left V 3 bases short and J 3 bases short, with 10 bases between. Produced via immunoSEQ multiplex PCR; TCRdb's table is partial and in-frame only. The sample lists some 73,000 clones, just over 85% occurring once. The sequence came from an adult with an advanced solid tumor such as melanoma, head and neck, liver or kidney cancer. The input for sequencing was CD4+ or CD8+ T cells sorted from blood, taken in a trial of the OX40 agonist ivuxolimab. The chain recombines TRBV30 with TRBJ2-3, with D perhaps matching TRBD2 (5 bases). Here the CDR3 reads CAWRWGVTDTQYF. The CDR3 region has the DNA TGTGCCTGGAGATGGGGAGTGACAGATACGCAGTATTTT. Drawing the rest from reference TRBV30 and TRBJ2-3, the complete variable domain is SQTIHQWPATLVQPVGSPLSLECTVEGTSNPNLYWYRQAAGRGLQLLFYSVGIGQISSEVPQNLSASRPQDRQFILSSKKLLLSDSGFYLCAWRWGVTDTQYFGPGTRLTVL.